The 21 T cell receptor beta chains listed next were all sequenced from one sample in a study of regulatory T cells in long-lasting Graves disease. Time point specified: newly diagnosed GD, antithyroid drugs for less than 3 months. After RNA was extracted from PBMCs, the TCR library was made from it. Both iRepertoire HTBI primers and Arm-PCR of CDR3 regions were used to build the TCR beta libraries. TCRdb analysed the multiplex PCR reads with MiXCR anew, one entry per CDR3 protein. This table holds some 450,000 distinct CDR3 sequences, about a sixth found once. These sequences were also reported in another study, on T cells in Graves' hyperthyroidism and ophthalmopathy.

Source: peripheral blood mononuclear cells (PBMCs), taken at new diagnosis, from a patient treated with antithyroid drugs. These receptors all stem from a woman younger than 45 with Graves disease.

The table lists this clonotype with many counts. The chain employs TRBV12-3 or TRBV12-4 and TRBJ2-3; D remains ambiguous. The CDR3 spans 15 residues. Trimming took 6 bases from V and 4 from J, leaving 17 bases between them. CDR3 protein: CASSRWINGPDTQYF. DNA of the CDR3: TGTGCCAGCAGCCGGTGGATCAACGGCCCAGATACGCAGTATTTT.

This clonotype has a count of ten or more. This chain connects TRBV6-2 or TRBV6-3 to TRBJ2-7; D might be TRBD1 or TRBD2, each matching 5 bases. The CDR3 spans 16 residues. From germline, CDR1 is MNHEY and CDR2 SVGEGT. Trimming pared 0 bases from V and 7 bases from J, leaving 19 bases between. The CDR3 DNA follows: TGTGCCAGCAGTTACTCGAGTAGGGACCGTCCTCGTGAGCAGTACTTC. Translated, it gives CASSYSSRDRPREQYF.

The table lists this clonotype with a few counts. The chain combines TRBV7-9 with TRBJ1-5, with TRBD1 as a possible D gene (5 bases). This CDR3 has 13 amino acids. CDR1 is SEHNR, CDR2 FQNEAQ, per germline (reference sequence). V shed 3 bases and J shed 7 bases, with 10 bases lying between them. The CDR3 sequence is CASSLGDRQPQHF. For the CDR3, the DNA is TGTGCCAGCAGCTTGGGGGACCGGCAGCCCCAGCATTTT.

This clonotype was counted many times. The chain couples TRBV6-9 to TRBJ1-1; 7 positions agree with TRBD1. Trimming removed 3 bases from V and 1 base from J; junction bases left unmatched: 11. CDR1 is MNHGY, CDR2 SVAAGI, per germline. The length of the CDR3 is 17 residues. In DNA, the CDR3 is TGTGCCAGCAGTTACTCCCGAGACAGGGTAACGAACACTGAAGCTTTCTTT. This codes for CASSYSRDRVTNTEAFF.

Concerning this clonotype: The junction differs from germline at one of its ends, possibly a read error. The gene calls are TRBV7-2 and TRBJ2-1; D tentatively fits TRBD1 or TRBD2 (5 bases each). The CDR3 is made up of 15 amino acids. Germline CDR1 SGHTA, CDR2 FQGNSA. Here the CDR3 reads CASSLGMVGDPTEVF. The DNA of the CDR3 is TGTGCCAGCAGCTTAGGGATGGTGGGGGACCCCACAGAGGTCTTC.

This clonotype was detected ten times or more. This sequence joins TRBV5-1 and TRBJ2-1, with 13 positions matching TRBD2. Per the germline V gene, CDR1 is SGHRS and CDR2 is YFSETQ. The CDR3 length is 19 residues. V shed 0 bases, J shed 6 bases, and the junction held 12 bases outside the gene matches. CDR3 DNA sequence: TGCGCCAGCAGCTTGGCCATAACTTGGACTAGCGGGAGTGGCAATGAGCAGTTCTTC. Encoded protein: CASSLAITWTSGSGNEQFF. Full variable domain (remainder filled in from reference TRBV5-1 and TRBJ2-1): KAGVTQTPRYLIKTRGQQVTLSCSPISGHRSVSWYQQTPGQGLQFLFEYFSETQRNKGNFPGRFSGRQFSNSRSEMNVSTLELGDSALYLCASSLAITWTSGSGNEQFFGPGTRLTVL.

V and J are TRBV28 and TRBJ1-6; the D gene is possibly TRBD1 (5 bases). The germline V and J ends were trimmed by 5 bases and 8 bases, with 16 bases remaining between them. In germline, CDR1 is MDHEN, CDR2 SYDVKM. CDR3 length equals 15 residues. The CDR3 nucleotides read TGTGCCAGCAGTCCGGGACCCCTAGACCATTCACCCCTCCACTTT. This sequence encodes CASSPGPLDHSPLHF.

In this sample, this clonotype turned up a few times. V gene TRBV29-1 combines with J gene TRBJ1-2; no reliable D call. CDR1 SQVTM and CDR2 ANQGSEA come from the germline V gene. CDR3 length: 12 residues. The ends were cut back, 5 bases at V and 0 bases at J, with 7 bases in the middle. CDR3 sequence reads: CSVQEANYGYTF. DNA of the CDR3: TGCAGCGTTCAGGAAGCTAACTATGGCTACACCTTC.

This clonotype was found a few times. The chain links TRBV7-2 to TRBJ1-4; weak D call: TRBD1 (5 bases). V was clipped by 1 base and J by 4 bases, with 10 bases between them. The CDR3 covers 15 residues. CDR1 is SGHTA, CDR2 FQGNSA, per germline. CDR3 amino acids: CASSLEAGVNEKLFF. The CDR3 nucleotides read TGTGCCAGCAGCTTAGAGGCGGGGGTTAATGAAAAACTGTTTTTT.

This clonotype was seen many times. The chain joins TRBV4-2 to TRBJ2-2; D is unresolved. The CDR3 is 14 amino acids. The germline V and J ends were trimmed by 4 bases and 5 bases, with 11 bases remaining between them. The germline V gene has CDR1 LGHNA and CDR2 YNFKEQ. CDR3 residues: CASSPYTWTGELFF. CDR3 nucleotides: TGTGCCAGCAGCCCCTATACATGGACCGGGGAGCTGTTTTTT.

This clonotype was found a few times. The V and J genes are TRBV20-1 and TRBJ2-7; 15 bases are shared with TRBD2. There are 14 residues in the CDR3. In germline, CDR1 is DFQATT, CDR2 SNEGSKA (reference sequence). V trimming: 2 bases; J trimming: 6 bases; junction bases outside the gene matches: 2. Written as DNA, the CDR3 is TGCAGTGCTAGAACGGGACTAGCGGGAGGCGAGCAGTACTTC. As protein: CSARTGLAGGEQYF.

Only a few counts were recorded for this clonotype. V is TRBV25-1 and J is TRBJ2-7; perhaps TRBD2 as D (6 bases). Germline V lookup: CDR1 MGHDK, CDR2 SYGVNS. The CDR3 runs to 15 residues. With 3 bases removed from V and 3 bases from J, the gap between germline ends came to 15 bases. The CDR3 reads CASSDLRSGYYEQYF. CDR3 coding DNA: TGTGCCAGCAGTGATCTCCGTAGCGGCTACTACGAGCAGTACTTC.

This chain connects TRBV9 to TRBJ1-2; D possibly corresponds to TRBD1 (6 bases). The ends were cut back, 0 bases at V and 2 bases at J, with 8 bases in the middle. The CDR3 is made up of 14 amino acids. From germline, CDR1 is SGDLS and CDR2 YYNGEE. This CDR3 reads CASSVATGNYGYTF. DNA for the CDR3: TGTGCCAGCAGCGTAGCTACAGGGAACTATGGCTACACCTTC.

As concerns this clonotype: This could be a read error, since a much larger clone is one nucleotide away. This chain joins TRBV6-1 and TRBJ2-1; TRBD2 might be the D (6 bases). This CDR3 spans 14 amino acids. Germline V gene lookup returns CDR1 MNHNS and CDR2 SASEGT. Trimming removed 0 bases at V and 10 bases at J, with 13 bases between. This chain's CDR3 is CASSEARDFIEQFF. The CDR3 DNA reads TGTGCCAGCAGTGAAGCCCGGGACTTTATCGAGCAGTTCTTC.

This clonotype was observed at least ten times. J is TRBJ2-7 and V is TRBV27; weak D call: TRBD1 (6 bases). The CDR3 has 14 residues. V lost 7 bases and J lost 3, with 16 bases in between. Per the germline V gene, CDR1 is MNHEY and CDR2 is SMNVEV (reference sequence). The CDR3 is CASINRVRLYEQYF. The CDR3, as DNA: TGTGCCAGCATCAACAGGGTTCGTCTCTACGAGCAGTACTTC.

This clonotype has ten or more counts. The CDR3 here is CASSLVSENTEAFF. CDR3 coding DNA: TGCGCCAGCAGCTTGGTGTCGGAGAACACTGAAGCTTTCTTT. This chain uses TRBV5-1 with TRBJ1-1, with no clear D. The V and J ends lost 0 bases and 1 base respectively, with 7 bases between them. This CDR3 is 14 amino acids long. CDR1 is SGHRS and CDR2 is YFSETQ in the germline V gene.

The chain is built from TRBV29-1 and TRBJ1-2; D gene ambiguous. The germline V and J ends were trimmed by 6 bases and 4 bases, with 15 bases remaining between them. Germline assignment: CDR1 SQVTM and CDR2 ANQGSEA. There are 13 residues in the CDR3. CDR3 sequence (DNA): TGCAGCGTCTCCCTCACAGCAAGCTATGGCTACACCTTC. This translates into CSVSLTASYGYTF.

This clonotype was found many times. The gene calls are TRBV20-1 and TRBJ1-1; the D is unclear. Germline loops: CDR1 DFQATT, CDR2 SNEGSKA (reference sequence). This CDR3 has 12 residues. V lost 1 base and J lost 4, with 7 bases in between. The chain's CDR3 is CSARVRSTEAFF. Here the CDR3 DNA reads TGCAGTGCTAGAGTACGGAGCACTGAAGCTTTCTTT.

This clonotype was seen many times. The chain uses TRBV30 and TRBJ1-4, with D possibly being TRBD1 (5 bases). Per the germline V gene, CDR1 is GTSNPN and CDR2 is SVGIG (reference sequence). This CDR3 spans 13 amino acids. V dropped 2 bases and J dropped 5 bases, with 9 bases sitting between them. As DNA, the CDR3 is TGTGCCTGGAGTTCCGGGGACAATGAAAAACTGTTTTTT. Its translation: CAWSSGDNEKLFF.

In this sample, this clonotype turned up many times. V and J are TRBV28 and TRBJ2-2; TRBD1 matches 9 bases. Germline loops: CDR1 MDHEN, CDR2 SYDVKM. V lost 6 bases, J lost 7 bases, and 6 bases stayed unmatched. The CDR3 has 14 residues. This chain's CDR3 is CASSRTGENGELFF. In DNA form, the CDR3 reads TGTGCCAGCAGCCGGACAGGGGAGAACGGGGAGCTGTTTTTT.

This clonotype has just a few counts. CDR3 nucleotide sequence: TGTGCCAGCAGCCGTCAGGGGTTGGAGGCTAATGAAAAACTGTTTTTT. Amino acid sequence: CASSRQGLEANEKLFF. The V call is TRBV4-2, the J call TRBJ1-4; TRBD1 is a possible D gene (6 bases). This CDR3 region has 16 residues. The germline V gene has CDR1 LGHNA and CDR2 YNFKEQ. With 4 bases removed from V and 3 bases from J, the gap between germline ends came to 15 bases.